Following are 31 T cell receptor beta chains from one sample sequenced in a study of cytomegalovirus exposure and HLA in healthy donors (dated by TCRdb to 2017 to 2019). To prepare the library, the immunoSEQ multiplex PCR assay was applied. A mixture of 60 forward primers for TCR Vbeta segments and 13 reverse primers for TCR Jbeta segments was used in the multiplex PCR. TCRdb's version of the immuneACCESS table is confined to in-frame rearrangements and falls short of the full clone set. An unresolved V gene accounts for under half of the shortfall where checked; the remainder is of unknown origin. For this sample there are some 56,000 clones; about four fifths appear just once. The biggest ten clones account for approximately 3.6% of the sample. Sequencing was performed on PBMCs. The receptors originated from a woman in her thirties or forties in good health and CMV-seronegative.

V is TRBV11-3 and J is TRBJ2-5; 14 nucleotides agree with TRBD2. V gave up 5 bases and J gave up 2 bases; unmatched junction bases: 4. Germline V gene lookup returns CDR1 SGHNT and CDR2 YENEEA. The CDR3 covers 16 residues. The DNA for the CDR3 is TGTGCCAGCAGCAAGACTAGCGGGAGGGAACAAGAGACCCAGTACTTC. Its protein product is CASSKTSGREQETQYF.

This clone showed up just a few times. The chain combines TRBV7-8 with TRBJ2-5; TRBD1 is a possible D gene (7 bases). The germline V gene has CDR1 SGHVS and CDR2 FQNEAQ. Trimming removed 5 bases at V and 6 bases at J, with 19 bases between. This CDR3 is 15 amino acids long. CDR3 sequence reads: CASSPGAGGQQTQYF. CDR3 nucleotides: TGTGCCAGCAGCCCAGGGGCAGGGGGGCAACAGACCCAGTACTTC.

In the case of this clone: Other DNA variants within this sample encode the same CDR3. V and J are TRBV29-1 and TRBJ1-1; D is perhaps TRBD1 (5 bases). Germline-derived CDR1 and CDR2 are SQVTM and ANQGSEA. CDR3 length equals 12 residues. The CDR3, as DNA: TGCAGTAGCCGACAGACGAACACTGAAGCTTTCTTT. Encoded protein: CSSRQTNTEAFF. The full variable domain, its missing parts supplied by reference TRBV29-1 and TRBJ1-1, is SAVISQKPSRDICQRGTSLTIQCQVDSQVTMMFWYRQQPGQSLTLIATANQGSEATYESGFVIDKFPISRPNLTFSTLTVSNMSPEDSSIYLCSSRQTNTEAFFGQGTRLTVV.

CDR3 amino acids: CASSVDQGSFDTEAFF. CDR3 DNA: TGTGCCAGCAGCGTGGATCAGGGGAGTTTCGACACTGAAGCTTTCTTT. The V gene is TRBV9, the J gene TRBJ1-1; D may be TRBD1 (6 bases). The V end lost 2 bases, the J end lost 3 bases, and 17 bases lay between the germline ends. CDR3 length: 16 amino acids. Germline loops: CDR1 SGDLS, CDR2 YYNGEE. The entire variable domain, with the rest obtained from reference TRBV9 and TRBJ1-1, is as follows: DSGVTQTPKHLITATGQRVTLRCSPRSGDLSVYWYQQSLDQGLQFLIQYYNGEERAKGNILERFSAQQFPDLHSELNLSSLELGDSALYFCASSVDQGSFDTEAFFGQGTRLTVV.

V gene TRBV19 combines with J gene TRBJ2-3, with D perhaps matching TRBD2 (5 bases). V lost 6 bases and J lost 7, with 26 bases in between. The germline gives CDR1 LNHDA, CDR2 SQIVND (reference sequence). The CDR3 covers 17 residues. CDR3: CASSLLKGPGDGNTQYF. Written as DNA, the CDR3 is TGTGCCAGTAGCCTACTTAAGGGCCCCGGGGATGGAAATACGCAGTATTTT.

The chain combines TRBV27 with TRBJ2-7; 7 bases map to TRBD1. This CDR3 spans 15 amino acids. V shed 4 bases, J shed 6 bases, and the junction held 12 bases outside the gene matches. Looked up from germline, CDR1 is MNHEY and CDR2 is SMNVEV (reference sequence). Here the CDR3 DNA reads TGTGCCAGCAGTTCGCGACAGGGCCCGCTTTCCGAGCAGTACTTC. As protein: CASSSRQGPLSEQYF.

Concerning this clone itself: Other DNA sequences in the same sample also yield this CDR3. The gene calls are TRBV19 and TRBJ1-5; D unclear. CDR1 and CDR2 (germline): LNHDA, SQIVND (reference sequence). V dropped 2 bases and J dropped 5 bases, with 7 bases sitting between them. The CDR3 covers 13 residues. DNA of the CDR3: TGTGCCAGTAGTATATCCGGGGATCAGCCCCAGCATTTT. Translating gives CASSISGDQPQHF.

The chain couples TRBV4-1 to TRBJ2-4, with D possibly TRBD1 on 6 matching bases. Trimming took off 2 bases at V and 9 bases at J, with 11 bases between the two ends. Germline CDR1 is MGHRA and CDR2 is YSYEKL. This CDR3 has 13 amino acids. The CDR3 DNA sequence: TGCGCCAGCAGCCAACTGGACAGAGGCATTCAGTACTTC. Protein product: CASSQLDRGIQYF.

The gene calls are TRBV30 and TRBJ2-3; the match to TRBD2 covers 13 bases. V lost 2 bases to trimming and J lost 3 bases; unmatched junction nucleotides: 11. CDR3 length: 18 residues. CDR1 is GTSNPN and CDR2 is SVGIG in the germline V gene (reference sequence). The CDR3 is CAWSLTPMTSGGTDTQYF. The CDR3 DNA sequence: TGTGCCTGGAGTCTGACCCCAATGACTAGCGGGGGGACAGATACGCAGTATTTT.

V usage is TRBV28 and J usage is TRBJ1-1; D ambiguous. Germline V CDR1 and CDR2: MDHEN, SYDVKM. The V gene lost 5 bases and the J gene lost 4 bases, with 17 bases spanning the gap. CDR3 length equals 15 residues. DNA for the CDR3: TGTGCCAGCAGTCCCCCTGACTTGGCGAGCACTGAAGCTTTCTTT. This translates into CASSPPDLASTEAFF. The complete variable domain, with remaining parts taken from reference TRBV28 and TRBJ1-1, reads DVKVTQSSRYLVKRTGEKVFLECVQDMDHENMFWYRQDPGLGLRLIYFSYDVKMKEKGDIPEGYSVSREKKERFSLILESASTNQTSMYLCASSPPDLASTEAFFGQGTRLTVV.

The CDR3 region is CASSGGTGGEAFF. Written as DNA, the CDR3 is TGCGCCAGCAGCGGAGGGACAGGGGGTGAAGCTTTCTTT. This chain links TRBV5-1 with TRBJ1-1; 11 bases are a match to TRBD1. Germline V gene lookup returns CDR1 SGHRS and CDR2 YFSETQ. Germline trimming cut 4 bases from V and 7 bases from J; bases unmatched to any gene: 3. This CDR3 region has 13 residues.

The V gene is TRBV6-1, the J gene TRBJ1-1; possibly TRBD1 for D (5 bases). Trimming took 4 bases from V and 5 from J, leaving 14 bases between them. The CDR3 runs to 14 residues. Germline lookup yields CDR1 MNHNS and CDR2 SASEGT. Here the CDR3 reads CASSGTIGGTEAFF. The CDR3 bases are TGTGCCAGCAGTGGGACGATCGGGGGGACTGAAGCTTTCTTT.

Points on this clone: The limits of the CDR3 on the DNA are not certain, so only TCRdb's listed CDR3 is given. The chain carries TRBV7-3 and TRBJ2-2; the DNA was not compared with TRBD2, the D call given in the table. Including both end residues, the CDR3 is 15 amino acids long. Germline loops: CDR1 SGHTA, CDR2 FQGTGA. The CDR3 sequence is CASSLAGGPPGSCFF.

The genes are TRBV27 and TRBJ2-7; 9 bases line up with TRBD1. Germline CDR1 and CDR2: MNHEY and SMNVEV (reference sequence). The CDR3 is 18 residues long. The trim removed 4 bases at V and 3 bases at J, leaving 16 bases unmatched. The CDR3 nucleotides read TGTGCCAGCAGTTCCGACCGACCCCAGGGACAGGGAGGCTACGAGCAGTACTTC. Its translation is CASSSDRPQGQGGYEQYF.

The rearrangement links TRBV27 to TRBJ1-1; TRBD1 agrees at 7 bases. V shed 4 bases, J shed 4 bases, and the junction held 9 bases outside the gene matches. The CDR3 loop spans 15 amino acids. Germline CDR1 MNHEY, CDR2 SMNVEV (reference sequence). The CDR3 DNA follows: TGTGCCAGCAGTTGGACAGGTTTAAGTTTCACTGAAGCTTTCTTT. It encodes CASSWTGLSFTEAFF.

This clone was observed a few times. Here the CDR3 reads CASKPRDRGNTEAFF. The CDR3 bases are TGTGCCAGCAAACCCCGGGACAGGGGGAACACTGAAGCTTTCTTT. The chain is built from TRBV28 and TRBJ1-1, with 10 bases fitting TRBD1. Germline-derived CDR1 and CDR2 are MDHEN and SYDVKM. The CDR3 length is 15 residues. J was trimmed by 1 base and V by 7 bases; bases with no gene match: 6. The full variable domain, its missing parts supplied by reference TRBV28 and TRBJ1-1, is DVKVTQSSRYLVKRTGEKVFLECVQDMDHENMFWYRQDPGLGLRLIYFSYDVKMKEKGDIPEGYSVSREKKERFSLILESASTNQTSMYLCASKPRDRGNTEAFFGQGTRLTVV.

The sample holds one count of this clone. The rearrangement links TRBV7-9 to TRBJ1-1; possibly TRBD1 for D (6 bases). The CDR3 length is 13 residues. V was cut by 7 bases and J by 8 bases, with 17 bases left in between. Germline V gives CDR1 SEHNR, CDR2 FQNEAQ (reference sequence). This CDR3 is CASTSRQGLEAFF. In DNA, the CDR3 is TGTGCCAGCACCTCCCGGCAGGGGCTGGAAGCTTTCTTT. The full variable domain, its missing parts supplied by reference TRBV7-9 and TRBJ1-1, is DTGVSQNPRHKITKRGQNVTFRCDPISEHNRLYWYRQTLGQGPEFLTYFQNEAQLEKSRLLSDRFSAERPKGSFSTLEIQRTEQGDSAMYLCASTSRQGLEAFFGQGTRLTVV.

With respect to this clone: The sample holds other DNA sequences that translate to the same CDR3. This sequence joins TRBV20-1 and TRBJ2-1; D unclear. Deletions cut 1 base from V and 7 bases from J, with 5 bases between. Germline values: CDR1 DFQATT, CDR2 SNEGSKA (reference sequence). The CDR3 consists of 11 residues. DNA of the CDR3: TGCAGTGCTAGAGGAGCAAATGAGCAGTTCTTC. Encoded protein: CSARGANEQFF.

Here the CDR3 reads CATSVGREQTYEQYF. The DNA for the CDR3 is TGTGCCACCAGCGTAGGCCGGGAGCAGACCTACGAGCAGTACTTC. This chain links TRBV15 with TRBJ2-7; D possibly corresponds to TRBD2 (6 bases). The CDR3 covers 15 residues. The V end was cut by 5 bases, the J end by 2 bases, with 16 bases between. In germline, CDR1 is LNHNV, CDR2 YYDKDF (reference sequence).

This rearrangement joins TRBV7-9 to TRBJ2-7; unclear D gene. Germline loops: CDR1 SEHNR, CDR2 FQNEAQ (reference sequence). This CDR3 is built from 15 residues. Between the trimmed V and J ends, which lost 3 bases and 3 bases, there was a span of 15 bases. The CDR3: CASSFDMSGYYEQYF. CDR3 DNA: TGTGCCAGCAGCTTCGACATGTCAGGCTACTACGAGCAGTACTTC.

The rearrangement uses TRBV2 and TRBJ1-5; 11 nucleotides align to TRBD1. V gave up 7 bases and J gave up 7 bases; unmatched junction bases: 6. The CDR3 has 14 amino acids. Germline CDR1 is SNHLY and CDR2 is FYNNEI. CDR3 sequence: CASKGTGGNQPQHF. CDR3 coding DNA: TGTGCCAGCAAAGGGACAGGGGGAAACCAGCCCCAGCATTTT.

The chain's CDR3 is CASSLRQQNYGYTF. The CDR3 DNA is TGTGCCAGCAGCCTGAGACAGCAGAACTATGGCTACACCTTC. J is TRBJ1-2 and V is TRBV7-2; perhaps TRBD1 as D (5 bases). V was clipped by 5 bases and J by 2 bases, with 12 bases between them. Per the germline V gene, CDR1 is SGHTA and CDR2 is FQGNSA. The CDR3 has 14 residues.

V gene TRBV7-9 combines with J gene TRBJ2-7; D remains ambiguous. Germline V CDR1 and CDR2: SEHNR, FQNEAQ (reference sequence). The CDR3 has 14 residues. Trimming took 1 base from V and 5 from J, leaving 12 bases between them. CDR3 in amino acids: CASSLVALSDEQYF. CDR3 in DNA: TGTGCCAGCAGCTTAGTTGCACTGTCGGACGAGCAGTACTTC.

The rearrangement joins TRBV29-1 to TRBJ2-1; TRBD1 matches at 9 bases. The CDR3 runs 16 residues. The V gene end was trimmed by 7 bases and the J gene end by 0 bases; junction bases not matched to a gene: 10. Germline V CDR1 and CDR2: SQVTM, ANQGSEA. CDR3: CSATQPGQGSYNEQFF. The CDR3 DNA reads TGCAGCGCCACCCAACCGGGACAGGGCTCCTACAATGAGCAGTTCTTC.

The CDR3, as DNA: TGTGCCAGTAGTATCCAGGGGGAGACCCAGTACTTC. This gives the protein CASSIQGETQYF. The gene calls are TRBV19 and TRBJ2-5, with a weak D call TRBD1 (6 bases). This CDR3 contains 12 residues. The V gene lost 3 bases and the J gene lost 5 bases, with 7 bases spanning the gap. Germline CDR1 and CDR2: LNHDA and SQIVND (reference sequence).

The chain uses TRBV6-4 and TRBJ2-1; 7 bases fit TRBD2. This CDR3 has 16 amino acids. Germline V gives CDR1 MRHNA, CDR2 SNTAGT. Trimming took 2 bases from V and 4 from J; bases not matched to a gene: 8. The CDR3 sequence: CASSDESSGHYNEQFF. DNA for the CDR3: TGTGCCAGCAGTGACGAATCTAGCGGCCATTACAATGAGCAGTTCTTC.

The chain carries TRBV10-3 and TRBJ1-1; a weak D match, TRBD1 (6 bases). The length of the CDR3 is 15 residues. Trimming left V 4 bases short and J 4 bases short, with 16 bases between. CDR1 and CDR2 from the germline V gene are ENHRY and SYGVKD. The CDR3 is CAISGLQGLTTEAFF. CDR3 bases: TGTGCCATCAGTGGGTTACAGGGCCTGACCACTGAAGCTTTCTTT.

V usage is TRBV6-5 and J usage is TRBJ2-7, with 7 bases lining up with TRBD2. With 2 bases clipped from V and 6 bases from J, the junction kept 10 bases outside the gene matches. The CDR3 loop spans 15 amino acids. CDR1 is MNHEY and CDR2 is SVGAGI in the germline V gene. As DNA, the CDR3 is TGTGCCAGCAGTTACCGGGAGGCCCTTCCGGGCGAGCAGTACTTC. Translation gives CASSYREALPGEQYF.

The J gene is TRBJ2-2, the V gene TRBV5-1, with 11 bases that match TRBD1. Trimming cost V 3 bases and J 5 bases; bases outside gene matches: 6. Germline-derived CDR1 and CDR2 are SGHRS and YFSETQ. The CDR3 consists of 16 residues. CDR3 DNA sequence: TGCGCCAGCAGCTCAGGACAGGGGGCTAGGACCGGGGAGCTGTTTTTT. As protein: CASSSGQGARTGELFF.

V and J are TRBV18 and TRBJ2-7; 8 bases match TRBD2. Germline loops: CDR1 KGHSH, CDR2 LQKENI. There are 13 residues in the CDR3. Losses at the gene ends were 4 bases for V and 5 bases for J; bases not matched to a gene: 4. The CDR3 DNA is TGTGCCAGCTCACTTCGGGAGGGGCACGAGCAGTACTTC. Translating gives CASSLREGHEQYF.

This chain joins TRBV5-1 and TRBJ2-5; 10 nucleotides match TRBD1. Per the germline V gene, CDR1 is SGHRS and CDR2 is YFSETQ. Germline trimming cut 2 bases from V and 3 bases from J; bases unmatched to any gene: 7. The length of the CDR3 is 16 residues. CDR3 nucleotides: TGCGCCAGCAGCTTACCCGGGACAGGGGATAAAGAGACCCAGTACTTC. Amino acid sequence: CASSLPGTGDKETQYF.